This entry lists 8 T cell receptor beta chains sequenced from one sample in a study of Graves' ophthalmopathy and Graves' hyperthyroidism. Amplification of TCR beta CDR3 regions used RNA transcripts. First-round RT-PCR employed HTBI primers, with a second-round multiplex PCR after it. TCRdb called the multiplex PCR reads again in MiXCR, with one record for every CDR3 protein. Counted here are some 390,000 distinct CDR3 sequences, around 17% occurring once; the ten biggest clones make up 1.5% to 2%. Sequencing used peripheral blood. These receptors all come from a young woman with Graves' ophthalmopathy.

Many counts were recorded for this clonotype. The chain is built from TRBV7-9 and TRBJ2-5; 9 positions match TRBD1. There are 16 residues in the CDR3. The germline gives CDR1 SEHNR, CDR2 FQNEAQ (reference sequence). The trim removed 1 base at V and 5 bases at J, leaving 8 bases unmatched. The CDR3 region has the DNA TGTGCCAGCAGCTTAGTCCCCACAGGGGGCAGGGAGACCCAGTACTTC. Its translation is CASSLVPTGGRETQYF.

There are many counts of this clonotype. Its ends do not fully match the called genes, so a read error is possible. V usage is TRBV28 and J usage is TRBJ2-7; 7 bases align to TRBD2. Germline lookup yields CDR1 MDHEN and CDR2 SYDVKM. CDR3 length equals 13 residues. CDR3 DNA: TGTGCCAGCATGGGGAGGGACCACCACGAGCGGTACTTC. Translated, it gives CASMGRDHHERYF.

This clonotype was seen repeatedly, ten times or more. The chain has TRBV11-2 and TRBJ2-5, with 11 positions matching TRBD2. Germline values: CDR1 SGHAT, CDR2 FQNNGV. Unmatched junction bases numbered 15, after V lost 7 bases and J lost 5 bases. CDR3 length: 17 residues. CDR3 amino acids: CASTVGTSGPGWETQYF. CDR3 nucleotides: TGTGCCAGCACCGTTGGGACTAGCGGCCCGGGGTGGGAGACCCAGTACTTC.

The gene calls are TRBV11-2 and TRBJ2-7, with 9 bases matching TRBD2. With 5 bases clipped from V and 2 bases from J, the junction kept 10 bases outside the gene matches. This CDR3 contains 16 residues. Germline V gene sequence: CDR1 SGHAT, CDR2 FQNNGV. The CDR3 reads CASSRITSGPTYEQYF. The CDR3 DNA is TGTGCCAGCAGCCGAATAACTAGCGGGCCGACCTACGAGCAGTACTTC.

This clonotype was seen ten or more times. In DNA, the CDR3 is TGTGCCAGCAGTTTAGCACGGCCGAACACTGAAGCTTTCTTT. Translated, it gives CASSLARPNTEAFF. This rearrangement joins TRBV12-3 or TRBV12-4 to TRBJ1-1; D not resolved. The CDR3 extends over 14 amino acids. V was pared by 0 bases and J by 1 base, with 6 bases between.

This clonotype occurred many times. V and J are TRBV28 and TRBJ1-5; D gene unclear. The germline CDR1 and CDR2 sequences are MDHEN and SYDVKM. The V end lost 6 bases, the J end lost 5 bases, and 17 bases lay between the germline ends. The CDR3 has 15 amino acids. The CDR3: CASRLPPGPDQPQHF. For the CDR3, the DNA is TGTGCCAGCAGGCTACCTCCCGGTCCCGATCAGCCCCAGCATTTT.

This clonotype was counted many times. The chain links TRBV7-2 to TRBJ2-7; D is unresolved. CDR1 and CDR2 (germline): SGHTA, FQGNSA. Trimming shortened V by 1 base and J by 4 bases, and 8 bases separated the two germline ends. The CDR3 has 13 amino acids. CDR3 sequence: CASSLVGAYEQYF. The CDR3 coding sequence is TGTGCCAGCAGCTTAGTTGGAGCATACGAGCAGTACTTC.

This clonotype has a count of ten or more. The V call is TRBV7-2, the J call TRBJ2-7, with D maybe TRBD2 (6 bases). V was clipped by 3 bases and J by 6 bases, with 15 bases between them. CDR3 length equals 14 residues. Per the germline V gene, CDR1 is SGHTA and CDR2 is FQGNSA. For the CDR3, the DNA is TGTGCCAGCAGCTTCACCCGGGACTCTCTCGAGCAGTACTTC. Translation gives CASSFTRDSLEQYF.